The rows below give T cell receptor beta chains drawn from one sample of a study of regulatory T cells in long-lasting Graves disease. TCRdb called the multiplex PCR reads again in MiXCR, with one record for every CDR3 protein. This sample has a few hundred thousand distinct CDR3 sequences, with around 13% found just once. The same data also went into a second study, on T cells in Graves' hyperthyroidism and ophthalmopathy.

This material consisted of peripheral blood mononuclear cells (PBMCs), taken at new diagnosis, from a patient treated with antithyroid drugs. The receptor set was obtained from a woman aged 50 to 60 with Graves disease. Each CDR3 is given with its conserved first and last residue. The D gene is left open where the match is weak. The listing skips clone size in some rows; elsewhere it reads once, few, many or a size class.

few	TRBV9	TRBJ2-5	.	CASSALAGETQYF	TGTGCCAGCAGCGCTCTAGCCGGGGAGACCCAGTACTTC
.	TRBV27	TRBJ2-1	.	CASRGINLDNEQFF	TGTGCCAGCAGAGGGATCAACTTGGACAATGAGCAGTTCTTC
many	TRBV10-3	TRBJ2-5	TRBD1	CATRSGTGEETQYF	TGTGCCACCCGATCGGGGACAGGAGAAGAGACCCAGTACTTC
few	TRBV12-3/TRBV12-4	TRBJ1-5	.	CASSFGEPQPQHF	TGTGCCAGCAGTTTCGGTGAGCCCCAGCCCCAGCATTTT
few	TRBV7-9	TRBJ2-7	.	CATTGARRGRSYEQYF	TGTGCCACCACTGGGGCCCGGAGGGGGAGGTCCTACGAGCAGTACTTC
many	TRBV11-2	TRBJ1-5	TRBD1	CASSLGDRVGQPQHF	TGTGCCAGCAGCTTAGGAGACAGGGTCGGTCAGCCCCAGCATTTT
many	TRBV27	TRBJ2-1	TRBD2	CASSLGGSNEQFF	TGTGCCAGCAGTCTAGGCGGGAGCAATGAGCAGTTCTTC
many	TRBV28	TRBJ2-6	TRBD2	CASTGGSGANVLTF	TGTGCCAGCACGGGAGGCTCTGGGGCCAACGTCCTGACTTTC
few	TRBV4-1	TRBJ2-2	.	CASSQVGTTGELFF	TGCGCCAGCAGCCAAGTAGGAACGACCGGGGAGCTGTTTTTT
many	TRBV12-3/TRBV12-4	TRBJ1-1	TRBD1	CASSHLDRGPEAFF	TGTGCCAGCAGTCACCTCGACAGGGGGCCTGAAGCTTTCTTT
many	TRBV28	TRBJ2-1	.	CASSLASEYSYNEQFF	TGTGCCAGCAGTTTAGCTAGCGAGTACTCCTACAATGAGCAGTTCTTC
few	TRBV19	TRBJ2-1	TRBD2	CASSGLAGVFQFF	TGTGCCAGTAGTGGACTAGCGGGAGTGTTTCAGTTCTTC
many	TRBV7-8	TRBJ2-1	.	CASSASLGYNEQFF	TGTGCCAGCAGCGCCAGTTTGGGCTACAATGAGCAGTTCTTC
few	TRBV6-4	TRBJ2-2	TRBD2	CASSDSSGGTGELFF	TGTGCCAGCAGTGACTCGTCGGGGGGCACCGGGGAGCTGTTTTTT
.	TRBV20-1	TRBJ2-4	.	CSARTRAKNIQYF	TGCAGTGCGCGTACAAGGGCCAAAAACATTCAGTACTTC
.	TRBV30	TRBJ2-1	TRBD2	CALGSLAGEYNEQFF	TGTGCCTTGGGCAGTCTAGCGGGTGAATACAATGAGCAGTTCTTC
many	TRBV5-1	TRBJ2-7	.	CASSPGPPEGYEQYF	TGCGCCAGCAGCCCGGGGCCCCCAGAGGGCTACGAGCAGTACTTC
few	TRBV20-1	TRBJ2-4	.	CSASGGIENIQYF	TGCAGTGCTAGTGGCGGGATAGAAAACATTCAGTACTTC
few	TRBV20-1	TRBJ2-2	.	CSADTGADTGELFF	TGCAGTGCGGACACAGGTGCGGACACCGGGGAGCTGTTTTTT
.	TRBV28	TRBJ1-5	.	CASSLRSFKRSNQPQHF	TGTGCCAGCAGTTTGCGGTCGTTTAAACGGAGCAATCAGCCCCAGCATTTT
many	TRBV6-1	TRBJ1-5	.	CASSERGQSYSNQPQHF	TGTGCCAGCAGTGAACGTGGACAGTCTTATAGCAATCAGCCCCAGCATTTT
.	TRBV20-1	TRBJ2-7	.	CSVGTRVSYEQYF	TGCAGTGTTGGGACACGTGTCTCCTACGAGCAGTACTTC
many	TRBV9	TRBJ2-7	.	CASSPPEGYEQYF	TGTGCCAGCAGCCCCCCTGAGGGGTACGAGCAGTACTTC
.	TRBV9	TRBJ2-2	TRBD1	CASSVEGDRVPPGELFF	TGTGCCAGCAGCGTAGAGGGGGACAGGGTACCACCCGGGGAGCTGTTTTTT
many	TRBV20-1	TRBJ2-1	.	CSARRDYNEQFF	TGCAGTGCTAGAAGGGACTACAATGAGCAGTTCTTC
few	TRBV19	TRBJ2-1	.	CASRRGKQEQFF	TGTGCCAGTAGAAGGGGAAAGCAGGAGCAGTTCTTC
few	TRBV6-1	TRBJ2-3	.	CASGRNVGKLFPDTQYF	TGTGCCAGCGGTCGAAATGTTGGGAAACTATTTCCAGATACGCAGTATTTT
.	TRBV5-1	TRBJ2-1	TRBD2	CASSQVTSGRAEDEQFF	TGTGCCAGCAGCCAAGTCACTAGCGGGAGGGCCGAGGATGAGCAGTTCTTC
few	TRBV19	TRBJ2-1	TRBD1	CASRNNPGQQNNEQFF	TGTGCCAGCAGGAATAATCCGGGACAGCAGAACAATGAGCAGTTCTTC
few	TRBV7-9	TRBJ1-1	.	CASSLGDRTEAFF	TGTGCCAGCAGTTTAGGTGACAGGACTGAAGCTTTCTTT
.	TRBV5-1	TRBJ2-7	.	CASRLWTGPYEQYF	TGCGCCAGCAGGCTTTGGACGGGACCCTACGAGCAGTACTTC